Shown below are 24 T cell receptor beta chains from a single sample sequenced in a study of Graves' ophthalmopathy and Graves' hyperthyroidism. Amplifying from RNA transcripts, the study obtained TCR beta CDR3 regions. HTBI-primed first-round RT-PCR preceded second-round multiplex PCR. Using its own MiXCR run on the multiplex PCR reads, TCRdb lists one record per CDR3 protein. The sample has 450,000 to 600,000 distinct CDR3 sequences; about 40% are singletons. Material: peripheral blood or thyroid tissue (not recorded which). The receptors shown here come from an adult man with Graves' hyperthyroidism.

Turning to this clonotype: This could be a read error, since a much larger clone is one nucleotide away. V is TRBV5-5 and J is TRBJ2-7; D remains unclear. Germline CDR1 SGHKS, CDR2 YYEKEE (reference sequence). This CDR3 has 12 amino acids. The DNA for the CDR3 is TGTGCCGGCAGCTTGGCCCATCGGGAGCAGTACTTC. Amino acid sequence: CAGSLAHREQYF.

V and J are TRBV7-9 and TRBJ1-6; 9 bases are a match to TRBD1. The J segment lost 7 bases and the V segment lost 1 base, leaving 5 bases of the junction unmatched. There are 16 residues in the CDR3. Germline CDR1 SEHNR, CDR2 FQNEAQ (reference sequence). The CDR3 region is CASSLGGTGSNSPLHF. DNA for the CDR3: TGTGCCAGCAGCTTAGGGGGGACAGGGTCCAATTCACCCCTCCACTTT.

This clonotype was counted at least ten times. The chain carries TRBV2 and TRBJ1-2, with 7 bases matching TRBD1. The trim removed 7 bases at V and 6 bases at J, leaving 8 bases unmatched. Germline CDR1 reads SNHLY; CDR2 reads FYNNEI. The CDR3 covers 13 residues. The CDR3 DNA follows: TGTGCCAGCAACCAGGACAGGAGGGATGGCTACACCTTC. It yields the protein CASNQDRRDGYTF.

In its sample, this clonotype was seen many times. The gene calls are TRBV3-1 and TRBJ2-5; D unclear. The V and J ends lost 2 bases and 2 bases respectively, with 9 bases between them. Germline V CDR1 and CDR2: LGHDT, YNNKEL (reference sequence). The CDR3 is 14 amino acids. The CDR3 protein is CASSQTDGQETQYF. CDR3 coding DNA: TGTGCCAGCAGCCAAACGGACGGACAAGAGACCCAGTACTTC.

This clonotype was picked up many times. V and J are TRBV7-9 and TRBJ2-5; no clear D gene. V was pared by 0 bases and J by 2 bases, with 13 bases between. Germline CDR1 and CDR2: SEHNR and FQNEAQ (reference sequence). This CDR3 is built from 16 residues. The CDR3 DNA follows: TGTGCCAGCAGCTTAGCCCAGGTCCAACTTCAAGAGACCCAGTACTTC. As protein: CASSLAQVQLQETQYF.

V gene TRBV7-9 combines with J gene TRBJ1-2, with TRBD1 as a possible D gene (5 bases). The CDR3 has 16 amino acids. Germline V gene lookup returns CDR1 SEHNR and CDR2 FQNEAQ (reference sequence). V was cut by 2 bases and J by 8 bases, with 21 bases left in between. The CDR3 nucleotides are TGTGCCAGCAGCTTAACCCCCCGGGGACTAGCGGGAGGCTACACCTTC. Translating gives CASSLTPRGLAGGYTF. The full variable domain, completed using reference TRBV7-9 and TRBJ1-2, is DTGVSQNPRHKITKRGQNVTFRCDPISEHNRLYWYRQTLGQGPEFLTYFQNEAQLEKSRLLSDRFSAERPKGSFSTLEIQRTEQGDSAMYLCASSLTPRGLAGGYTFGSGTRLTVV.

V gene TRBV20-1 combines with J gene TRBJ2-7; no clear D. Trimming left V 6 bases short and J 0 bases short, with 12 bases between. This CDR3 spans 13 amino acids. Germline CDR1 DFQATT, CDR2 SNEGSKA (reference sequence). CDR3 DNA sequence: TGCAGTGCCAGCGAGACGTTCTCCTACGAGCAGTACTTC. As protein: CSASETFSYEQYF.

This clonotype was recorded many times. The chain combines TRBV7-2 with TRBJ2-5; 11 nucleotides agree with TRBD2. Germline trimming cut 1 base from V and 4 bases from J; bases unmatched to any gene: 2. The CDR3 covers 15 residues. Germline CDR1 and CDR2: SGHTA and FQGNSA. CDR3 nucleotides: TGTGCCAGCAGCTTAGGTCTAGCGGGAGGAGAGACCCAGTACTTC. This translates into CASSLGLAGGETQYF.

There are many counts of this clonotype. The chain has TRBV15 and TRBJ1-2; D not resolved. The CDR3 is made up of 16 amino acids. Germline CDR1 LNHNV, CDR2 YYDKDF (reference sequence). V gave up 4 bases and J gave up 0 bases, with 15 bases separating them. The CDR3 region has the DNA TGTGCCACCAGCAATGGGGTAGGCAGCACTAACTATGGCTACACCTTC. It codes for CATSNGVGSTNYGYTF.

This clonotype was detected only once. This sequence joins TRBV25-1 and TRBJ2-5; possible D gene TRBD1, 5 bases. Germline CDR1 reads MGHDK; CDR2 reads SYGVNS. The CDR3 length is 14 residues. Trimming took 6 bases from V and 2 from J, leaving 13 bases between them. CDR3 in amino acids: CASSLMAGQETQYF. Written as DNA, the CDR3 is TGTGCCAGCAGCTTGATGGCAGGGCAAGAGACCCAGTACTTC.

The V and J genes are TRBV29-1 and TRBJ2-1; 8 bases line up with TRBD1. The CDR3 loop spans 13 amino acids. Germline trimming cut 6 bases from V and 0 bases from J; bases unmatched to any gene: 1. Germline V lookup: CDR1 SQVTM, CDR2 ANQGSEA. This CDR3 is CSVDRVSYNEQFF. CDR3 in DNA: TGCAGCGTGGACAGGGTCTCCTACAATGAGCAGTTCTTC.

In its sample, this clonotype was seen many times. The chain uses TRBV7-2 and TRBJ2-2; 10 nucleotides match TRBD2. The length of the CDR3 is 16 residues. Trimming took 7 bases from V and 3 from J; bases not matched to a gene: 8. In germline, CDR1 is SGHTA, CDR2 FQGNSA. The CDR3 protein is CASTHGLAEDTGELFF. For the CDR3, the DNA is TGTGCCAGCACCCACGGACTAGCGGAGGACACCGGGGAGCTGTTTTTT.

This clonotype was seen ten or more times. The CDR3 nucleotides read TGCAGCGTTGAAGAATCCGAGCGGGAAGGCGCCTACGAGCAGTACTTC. Translating it yields CSVEESEREGAYEQYF. The chain employs TRBV29-1 and TRBJ2-7, with TRBD2 matching over 7 bases. Trimming at V came to 0 bases and at J to 2 bases, leaving 10 bases not matched to a gene. This CDR3 contains 16 residues. Per the germline V gene, CDR1 is SQVTM and CDR2 is ANQGSEA.

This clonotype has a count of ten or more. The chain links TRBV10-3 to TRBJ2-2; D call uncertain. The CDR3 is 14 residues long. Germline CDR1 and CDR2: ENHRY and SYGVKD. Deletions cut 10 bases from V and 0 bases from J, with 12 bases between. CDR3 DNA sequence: TGTGCCACGATCCGGGCCACGAACACCGGGGAGCTGTTTTTT. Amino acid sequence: CATIRATNTGELFF.

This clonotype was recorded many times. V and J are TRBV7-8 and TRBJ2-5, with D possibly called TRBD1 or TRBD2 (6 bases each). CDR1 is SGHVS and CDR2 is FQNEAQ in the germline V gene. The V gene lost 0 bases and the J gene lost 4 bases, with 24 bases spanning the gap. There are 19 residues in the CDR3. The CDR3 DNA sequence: TGTGCCAGCAGCTTAGCGAGGTGGGGGGCAGGGGCCGTTGGAGAGACCCAGTACTTC. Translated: CASSLARWGAGAVGETQYF.

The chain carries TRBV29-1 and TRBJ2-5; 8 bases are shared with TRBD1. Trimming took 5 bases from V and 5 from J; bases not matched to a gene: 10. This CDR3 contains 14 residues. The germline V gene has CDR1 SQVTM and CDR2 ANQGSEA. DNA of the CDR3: TGCAGCGTTTTAGAAGGTCGGGACAGGGAGACCCAGTACTTC. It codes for CSVLEGRDRETQYF.

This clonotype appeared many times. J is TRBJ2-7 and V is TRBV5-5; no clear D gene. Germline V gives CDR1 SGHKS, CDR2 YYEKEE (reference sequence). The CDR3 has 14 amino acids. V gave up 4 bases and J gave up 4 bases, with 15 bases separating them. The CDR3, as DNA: TGTGCCAGCAGCCCGGACCTTTTTCATTACGAGCAGTACTTC. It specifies CASSPDLFHYEQYF.

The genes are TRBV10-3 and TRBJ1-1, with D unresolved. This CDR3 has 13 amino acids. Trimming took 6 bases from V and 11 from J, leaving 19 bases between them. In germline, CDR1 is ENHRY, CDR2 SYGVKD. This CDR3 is CAISSYSTGGAFF. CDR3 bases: TGTGCCATCAGCAGTTACTCGACTGGTGGCGCTTTCTTT.

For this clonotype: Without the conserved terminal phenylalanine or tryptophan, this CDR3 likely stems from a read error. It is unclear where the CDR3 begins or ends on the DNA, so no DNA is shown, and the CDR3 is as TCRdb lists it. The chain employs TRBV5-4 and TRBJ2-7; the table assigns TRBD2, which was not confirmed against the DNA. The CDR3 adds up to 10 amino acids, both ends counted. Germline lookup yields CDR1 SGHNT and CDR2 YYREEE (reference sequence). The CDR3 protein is CASSWGRENT.

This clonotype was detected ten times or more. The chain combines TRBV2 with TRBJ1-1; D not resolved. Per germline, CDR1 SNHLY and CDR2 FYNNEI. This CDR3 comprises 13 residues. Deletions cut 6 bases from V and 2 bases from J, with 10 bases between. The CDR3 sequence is CASRVDFNTEAFF. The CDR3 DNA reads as TGTGCCAGCAGGGTTGACTTCAACACTGAAGCTTTCTTT.

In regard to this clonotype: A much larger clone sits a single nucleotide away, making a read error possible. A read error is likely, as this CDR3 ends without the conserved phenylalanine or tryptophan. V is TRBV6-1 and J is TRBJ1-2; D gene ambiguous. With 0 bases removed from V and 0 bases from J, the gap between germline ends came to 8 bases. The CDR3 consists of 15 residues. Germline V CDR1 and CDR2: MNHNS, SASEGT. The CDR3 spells CASSEAGAANYGYTL. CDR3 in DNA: TGTGCCAGCAGTGAAGCCGGAGCGGCTAACTATGGCTACACCCTC.

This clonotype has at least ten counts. The CDR3 nucleotides are TGTGCCAGCAGCTTGGTGGGGATCGTACATGGCTACACCTTC. This codes for CASSLVGIVHGYTF. This rearrangement joins TRBV5-4 to TRBJ1-2; D gene unclear. Germline values: CDR1 SGHNT, CDR2 YYREEE (reference sequence). The CDR3 spans 14 residues. V gave up 0 bases and J gave up 6 bases, with 12 bases separating them. Full variable domain (remainder filled in from reference TRBV5-4 and TRBJ1-2): ETGVTQSPTHLIKTRGQQVTLRCSSQSGHNTVSWYQQALGQGPQFIFQYYREEENGRGNFPPRFSGLQFPNYSSELNVNALELDDSALYLCASSLVGIVHGYTFGSGTRLTVV.

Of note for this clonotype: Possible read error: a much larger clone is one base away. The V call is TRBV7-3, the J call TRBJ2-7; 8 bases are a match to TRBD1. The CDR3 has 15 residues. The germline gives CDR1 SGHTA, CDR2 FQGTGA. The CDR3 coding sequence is TGCGCCAGCAGCCAAGGGGGCAGGGGGCAATACGAGCAGTACTTC. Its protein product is CASSQGGRGQYEQYF.

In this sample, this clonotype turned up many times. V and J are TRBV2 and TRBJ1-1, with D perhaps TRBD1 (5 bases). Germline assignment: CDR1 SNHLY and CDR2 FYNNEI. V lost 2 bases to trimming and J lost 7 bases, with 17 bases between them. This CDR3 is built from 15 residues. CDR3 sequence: CASSENGNRNGEAFF. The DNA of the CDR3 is TGTGCCAGCAGTGAAAACGGGAACAGGAACGGTGAAGCTTTCTTT.